The source of this TCR beta chain is a study of T-cell memory formation after mild COVID-19. Study-level information: Clustering of TCRs was largely donor specific.

One entry per CDR3 protein results from TCRdb running MiXCR on the 5' RACE reads. The sample lists under 400,000 distinct CDR3 sequences; 25% to 30% were seen once. This clonotype was observed a few times. Antigen unknown. V was pared by 1 base and J by 0 bases, with 3 bases between. There are 13 residues in the CDR3. The V gene's germline CDR1 is SGHTA and CDR2 FQGTGA. Study-level findings and limits: While clones contracting from day 15 to 85 were balanced between CD4 and CD8, later expanders leaned CD4+. Whether second-wave clones peaking at day 37 were SARS-CoV-2 specific went unconfirmed.

The chain links TRBV7-3 to TRBJ2-5; D not resolved. The sample taken for sequencing was PBMCs or a T cell subset sorted from them (not recorded which). The sequence was collected from an adult woman who had mild COVID-19 (a few samples of this study predate the infection). Cell type and time point are not known. CDR3 loop: CASSLRYQETQYF. In DNA form, the CDR3 reads TGTGCCAGCAGCTTAAGGTACCAAGAGACCCAGTACTTC.